The clone carrying this T cell receptor beta chain showed up many times. Germline loops: CDR1 SEHNR, CDR2 FQNEAQ (reference sequence). Trimming stripped 3 bases from V and 0 bases from J, with 12 bases between. This CDR3 is built from 17 residues. TCRdb reprocessed the PCR reads with MiXCR, giving one entry per CDR3 protein. In the table there are about 10,000 distinct CDR3 sequences, 18% of which are singletons. The record originates from a study of molecular identifiers for immune sequencing clone quantification. The rearrangement uses TRBV7-9 and TRBJ2-6, with D perhaps assigned TRBD1 or TRBD2 (5 bases each). This TCR was recovered from a human donor in good health. Some libraries in this study had Jurkat cell RNA spiked in. What was sequenced was naive CD8+ T cells from blood, with Jurkat cell RNA spiked in. Subset defined: FACS-sorted CD8+CD4-CCR7+CD45RA+ naive T cells. The CDR3 here is CASSLLGARSGANVLTF. The CDR3, as DNA: TGTGCCAGCAGCTTGCTCGGGGCTCGCTCTGGGGCCAACGTCCTGACTTTC.